This T cell receptor (beta chain) was found in a study of identical twins. Each CDR3 protein gets one entry after TCRdb re-called the 5' RACE reads with MiXCR. The sample contains 420,000 or so distinct CDR3 sequences, less than 20% of which appear only once. CDR1 and CDR2 from the germline V gene are LGHNA and YNFKEQ. There are 17 residues in the CDR3. The V segment lost 2 bases and the J segment 3 bases; nucleotides outside the gene matches: 7. This clonotype was picked up a small number of times. Sequencing was carried out using naive T cells sorted from blood. This chain joins TRBV4-2 and TRBJ2-3; 11 bases agree with TRBD2. The TCR originated in a man aged 45-65 years in good health. The CDR3 region has the DNA TGTGCCAGCAGCCAACCTTCACTAGCGGGAGTTACAGATACGCAGTATTTT. Translating gives CASSQPSLAGVTDTQYF.